This T cell receptor beta chain was identified during a study of graft-versus-host responses after intestinal transplantation. In the study overall: Recipients uniformly received anti-thymocyte globulin induction, followed by tacrolimus and steroids for about 3 years.

Study results and caveats: Early after transplant, HvG declines were associated with peak levels of circulating GvH clones. Graft-donor T cell macrochimerism coincided with high graft-versus-host to host-versus-graft clonal ratios in allografts. GvH clones surfaced in recipient marrow, some emerging earlier in ileum or blood.

In germline, CDR1 is LNHNV, CDR2 YYDKDF (reference sequence). The V end was cut by 0 bases, the J end by 0 bases, with 15 bases between. The CDR3 covers 18 residues. Measured with immunoSEQ multiplex PCR; TCRdb has only the in-frame clones, and not every one. The table lists 20,000 to 25,000 clones, 75% to 90% of them singletons. In regard to this clone: Its cognate antigen is unknown.

V gene TRBV15 combines with J gene TRBJ1-3; D is unresolved. This receptor was obtained from a human patient who received an intestinal transplant, so some T cells may come from the graft donor. The sequences come from PBMCs, collected around 68 days after intestinal transplantation. The CDR3 bases are TGTGCCACCAGCAGAGATATCCCGGATTACTACTCTGGAAACACCATATATTTT. Amino acids: CATSRDIPDYYSGNTIYF.